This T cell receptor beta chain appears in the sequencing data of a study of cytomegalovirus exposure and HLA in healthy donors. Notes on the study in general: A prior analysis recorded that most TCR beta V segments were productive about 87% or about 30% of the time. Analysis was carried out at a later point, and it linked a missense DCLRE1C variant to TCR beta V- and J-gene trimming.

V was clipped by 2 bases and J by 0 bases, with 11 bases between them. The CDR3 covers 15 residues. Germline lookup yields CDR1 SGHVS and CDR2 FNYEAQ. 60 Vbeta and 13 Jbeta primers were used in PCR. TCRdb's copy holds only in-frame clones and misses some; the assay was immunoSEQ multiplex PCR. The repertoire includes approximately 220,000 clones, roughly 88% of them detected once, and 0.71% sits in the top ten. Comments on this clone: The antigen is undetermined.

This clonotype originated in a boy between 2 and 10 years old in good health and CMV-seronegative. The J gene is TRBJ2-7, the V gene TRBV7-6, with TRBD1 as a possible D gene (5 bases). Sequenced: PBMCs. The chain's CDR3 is CASSLMEGHSYEQYF. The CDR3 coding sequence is TGTGCCAGCAGCTTAATGGAAGGACACTCCTACGAGCAGTACTTC.